This T cell receptor (beta chain) is drawn from a study of blood T cell repertoires in COVID-19. Study-level background: The analysed material was cDNA or gDNA that came from T cells, B-cell-depleted T cells, or PBMCs.

Between the trimmed V and J ends, which lost 1 base and 4 bases, there was a span of 13 bases. Germline loops: CDR1 SQVTM, CDR2 ANQGSEA. The CDR3 is 14 residues long. The method was immunoSEQ multiplex PCR; TCRdb's version includes in-frame clones alone and lacks a portion of them. The table shows under 200,000 clones, with about 90% occurring only once. This sequence was found in a woman aged 45-59 years who had recovered from COVID-19. Sequencing used PBMCs or T cells enriched from blood (not recorded which). V is TRBV29-1 and J is TRBJ1-2; D unresolved. CDR3 amino acids: CSVEVLIEIYGYTF. In nucleotides, the CDR3 is TGCAGCGTTGAAGTTCTAATCGAGATCTATGGCTACACCTTC. Looking up the rest from reference TRBV29-1 and TRBJ1-2 gives the full variable domain: SAVISQKPSRDICQRGTSLTIQCQVDSQVTMMFWYRQQPGQSLTLIATANQGSEATYESGFVIDKFPISRPNLTFSTLTVSNMSPEDSSIYLCSVEVLIEIYGYTFGSGTRLTVV.